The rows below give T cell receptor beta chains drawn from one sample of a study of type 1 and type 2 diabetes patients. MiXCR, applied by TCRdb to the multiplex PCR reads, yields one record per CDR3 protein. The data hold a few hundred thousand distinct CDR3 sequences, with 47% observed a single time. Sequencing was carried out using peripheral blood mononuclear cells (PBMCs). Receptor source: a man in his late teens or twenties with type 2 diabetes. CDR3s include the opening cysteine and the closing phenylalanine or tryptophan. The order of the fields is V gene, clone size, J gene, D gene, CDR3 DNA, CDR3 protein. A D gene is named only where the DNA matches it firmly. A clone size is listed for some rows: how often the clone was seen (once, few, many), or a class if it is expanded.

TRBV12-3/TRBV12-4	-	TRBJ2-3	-	TGTGCCAGCAGGGCCCGGGTGGGAGACCGGGAAGATACGCAGTATTTT	CASRARVGDREDTQYF
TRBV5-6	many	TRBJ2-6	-	TGTGCCAGCAGCTTGGGAGGCTCCACATCTGGGGCCAACGTCCTGACTTTC	CASSLGGSTSGANVLTF
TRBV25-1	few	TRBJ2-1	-	TGTGCCAGCAGTACACGGCACCCATACAATGAGCAGTTCTTC	CASSTRHPYNEQFF
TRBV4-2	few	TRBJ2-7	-	TGTGCCAGCAGCCAAGATCAAGTTGAGCAGTACTTC	CASSQDQVEQYF
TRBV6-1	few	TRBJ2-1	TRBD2	TGTGCCAGCAGTGAAGATCTTGGGGGACTAAGGTACAATGAGCAGTTCTTC	CASSEDLGGLRYNEQFF
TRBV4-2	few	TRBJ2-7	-	TGTGCCAGCAGCGGTCAGCAGGGTGGGTTCGACGAGCAGTACTTC	CASSGQQGGFDEQYF
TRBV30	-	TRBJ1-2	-	TGTGCCTGGAGTGTACAGGGTGACTATGGCTACACCTTC	CAWSVQGDYGYTF
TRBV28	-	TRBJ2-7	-	TGTGCCAGCAGTTTCCCCTCTACTAGCTACGAGCAGTACTTC	CASSFPSTSYEQYF
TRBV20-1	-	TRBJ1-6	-	TGCAGTGCTAGAGAGGCGTTGGGATCGGGGAATTCACCCCTCCACTTT	CSAREALGSGNSPLHF
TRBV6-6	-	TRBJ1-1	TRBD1	TGTGCCAGCAGACCCGGACAGGGGGGGAACACTGAAGCTTTCTTT	CASRPGQGGNTEAFF
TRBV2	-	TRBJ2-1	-	TGCGCCAGCAGTGTCGAGGGAATCTTGGACGAGCAGTTCTTC	CASSVEGILDEQFF
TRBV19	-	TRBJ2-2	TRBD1	TGTGCCAGCACTAAGGACAGGATCCCCGGGGAGCTGTTTTTT	CASTKDRIPGELFF
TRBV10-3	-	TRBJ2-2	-	TGTGCCATCAGAAAGGACACCGGGGAGCTGTTTTTT	CAIRKDTGELFF
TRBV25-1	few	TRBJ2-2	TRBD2	TGTGCCAGCAGTGCGGGACTAGCGGCCGGGGAGCTGTTTTTT	CASSAGLAAGELFF
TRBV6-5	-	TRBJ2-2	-	TGTGCCAGCAGTTCCTCCCAGGCCTTAGGGGAGCTGTTTTTT	CASSSSQALGELFF
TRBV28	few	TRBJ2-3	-	TGTGCCAGCAGTTTCAGCGGTACGCAGTATTTT	CASSFSGTQYF
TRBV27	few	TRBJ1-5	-	TGTGCCAGCAGCGGAGATCAGCCCCAGCATTTT	CASSGDQPQHF
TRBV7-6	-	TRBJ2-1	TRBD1	TGTGCCAGCAGCTCTGGCCAGGGGGCGGTGAATGAGCAGTTCTTC	CASSSGQGAVNEQFF